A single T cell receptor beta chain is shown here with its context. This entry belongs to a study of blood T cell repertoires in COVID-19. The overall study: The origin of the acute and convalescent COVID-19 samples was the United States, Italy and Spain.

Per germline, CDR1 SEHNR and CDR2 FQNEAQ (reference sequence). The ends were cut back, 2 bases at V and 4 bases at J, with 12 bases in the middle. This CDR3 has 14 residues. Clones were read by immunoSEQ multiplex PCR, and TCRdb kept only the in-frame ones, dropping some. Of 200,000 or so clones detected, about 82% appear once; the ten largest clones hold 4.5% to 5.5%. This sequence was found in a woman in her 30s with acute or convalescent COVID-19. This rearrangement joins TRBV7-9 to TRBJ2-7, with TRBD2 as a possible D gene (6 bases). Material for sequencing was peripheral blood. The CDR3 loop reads CASSLRAGRYEQYF. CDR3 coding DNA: TGTGCCAGCAGCTTAAGGGCGGGACGTTACGAGCAGTACTTC.